Below, one T cell receptor (beta chain) is given with its context. This clone showed up just once. It lacks a known antigen. There are no base qualities to consult, and no much larger clone falls within one base. In total, around 600 healthy bone marrow donors made up the cohort. At the time of sampling, every cohort member was nominally healthy, though immune exposures that went unrecorded were likely present. The donor tested CMV seronegative, placing the donor among the roughly 400 seronegative members of the cohort. A peripheral blood sample was collected from each donor, and TCR beta sequencing was performed on peripheral blood mononuclear cells. Genomic DNA was extracted from the blood cell samples with the Qiagen DNeasy Blood Extraction Kit. Library construction relied on the immunoSEQ multiplex PCR assay. The multiplex PCR relied on a mix of 60 forward primers for TCR Vbeta segments and 13 reverse primers for TCR Jbeta segments. The CDR3 region of rearranged TCR beta genes was amplified from genomic DNA with a multiplex PCR assay. On the Illumina HiSeq System, the amplified TCR beta libraries were sequenced as 87-base-pair reads. In the original analysis: A later analysis counted 75 million to 100 million unique TCR beta chains across the 650 to 700 repertoires, and approximately 11 million of these chains were shared by at least two donors. Raw reads were error-corrected and collapsed into unique sequences by a nearest-neighbor algorithm in which closely related sequences were merged to remove PCR and sequencing errors. To assign V, D and J gene segments, CDR3 sequences were aligned to IMGT reference sequences. Each retained sequence needed at least a six-nucleotide match to both a V gene segment and a J gene segment. A rearrangement was called productive if the CDR3 had no stop codons and remained in frame with V and J, and every other rearrangement was called non-productive. Following IMGT convention, CDR3 was defined as the stretch from the second conserved V-encoded cysteine to the conserved J-encoded phenylalanine. In an earlier analysis of 587 of the donors, sequences lacking an unambiguous match to a single V gene segment were excluded. An earlier analysis of some 610 of the donors called V segments functional above 56.7% productive rearrangements and segregating when the between-donor standard deviation exceeded 5%. A statistical classification framework was developed to diagnose cytomegalovirus status using the catalog of TCR beta chain sequences. V and J gene assignment, in a later analysis, came from comparing TCR nucleotide sequences with IMGT/GENE-DB human TR gene sequences. The TCRdist pipeline was used in a later analysis to assign CDR3 sequences and most-parsimonious VDJ recombination scenarios. A later analysis defined each TCR beta chain by its CDR3 amino acid sequence plus V-gene family, and excluded reads lacking a unique V-gene family. A later analysis removed roughly 590 highly shared, low-generation-probability nucleotide sequences to deal with suspected cross-contamination and a sequencing artifact. A later analysis calculated a clonal expansion index for each public chain from normalized within-repertoire ranks of inferred template counts. In a later analysis, generation probabilities were computed with a VDJ recombination model fitted to out-of-frame rearrangements, and the resulting probabilities were checked against IGoR. A later analysis scored TCR-TCR, TCR-HLA and TCR-CMV co-occurrence with hypergeometric tests, applying a repertoire-size bias correction to TCR pairs. To estimate false discovery rates, a later analysis permuted the HLA or CMV assignments 20 times. In a later analysis, co-occurring TCRs were grouped using DBSCAN, with TCRdist sequence similarity added in when clustering inside HLA-allele-positive subsets. Co-occurrence clustering excluded repertoires with fewer than 30,000 or more than 120,000 public chains, plus five with anomalous nucleotide sharing. As stored in TCRdb, this immuneACCESS dataset retains in-frame rearrangements with V and J assigned. A fraction of the clones does not appear; measured against another copy, unresolved V genes explain less than half of the discrepancy, and the remainder lacks a known reason. V and J calls and clone size are those listed in that table; D and trimming were worked out from the DNA. The sample yields more than 140,000 clones; about 79% were counted once. About 0.66% of the sample lies in the top ten.

The source of the sample is a study of cytomegalovirus exposure and HLA in healthy donors (dated by TCRdb to the late 2010s). The study in broad terms: In an earlier analysis of 587 of the donors, roughly 300 Gb of sequence data and approximately 100 million unique TCR beta sequences from about 179 million T cells were reported. To study patterns of TCR occurrence, a later analysis re-analyzed previously published TCR beta repertoires from around 670 donors and added high-resolution HLA genotyping. Donor age, sex, ethnicity and CMV serostatus were compiled together with the repertoire data. The number of donors typed differed by locus, with roughly 620-630 for A, B, C, DRB1 and DQB1, approximately 500 for DQA1, 600 to 610 for DPA1, and over 400 for DPB1. Across approximately 420 genotyped donors of the cohort, an average of approximately 240,000 unique TCR beta nucleotide sequences per donor were sequenced, and 15% to 20% of those sequences were non-productive. The study combined high-throughput TCR immunosequencing, statistical association of individual TCRs with disease status, and machine learning to predict cytomegalovirus infection status. The T cell repertoires of roughly 660 subjects were profiled by immunosequencing and related to cytomegalovirus serostatus. To decide whether each TCR beta V gene segment behaved as functional or pseudogenic, an earlier analysis of 587 of the donors relied on high-throughput TCR beta sequencing. In the later analysis, no new phenotypic data were used to find candidate immune exposures; instead, reliance was placed on TCR beta sequences and their occurrence across donors. Every discovery cohort repertoire had been produced on one sequencing platform. Class I and class II HLA loci were covered by the typing at four-digit resolution. Among the roughly 410 genotyped donors, approximately 76% belonged to the genetic ancestry cluster associated with self-reported Caucasian donors. The study was designed to test whether signatures of past pathogen exposure could be identified by cataloging public T cell receptors. In a later genetic analysis, genome-wide SNP genotypes for 398 of the 666 donors were used, and that subset was treated as a discovery cohort. Approximately 310 gigabases of sequencing data and around 87 million unique TCR sequences were included in an early release covering about 620 HLA-typed donors. Four or five DR-DQ haplotypes were handled as single units for association and clustering because linkage in the cohort was strong. Besides the first cohort of under 700 subjects, a separate validation cohort made up of roughly 120 different subjects was used.

What the work shows at the level of the full study, not this receptor alone: Because counts were too low, approximately 18 rarely observed V segments, including chromosome 9 orphons, were excluded from the earlier analysis of around 640 of the donors. The 87-base-pair reads could not distinguish some IMGT-functional V segments, including TRBV6-2 and TRBV6-3, so those segments were excluded. Roughly uniform sequencing depth across donors was assumed in presence/absence analyses, although this assumption may not hold. A cluster of highly shared sequence variants was judged likely to represent a technical artifact of the sequencing pipeline. Only TCR beta chains were sequenced in this cohort, and the absence of alpha or paired-chain data limited detectable features. When HLA alleles, especially DR and DQ, strongly co-occurred, attributing TCR associations to individual alleles was difficult. In a later analysis, several top co-occurrence clusters were reported to appear linked to parvovirus B19, influenza, CMV and Epstein-Barr virus. Across donors, most TCR sequences were observed very rarely, whereas some public TCRs were present in many individuals. In a later analysis, the rate of TCR association differed among HLA loci, with DRB1 alleles having the most associated TCRs and HLA-C alleles having the fewest. In both the original and validation cohorts, the classifier was reported to diagnose cytomegalovirus status with high specificity and sensitivity. In a later analysis, 15,000 to 20,000 TCR beta sequences were associated with specific HLA alleles at a false discovery rate of 0.05. Because HLA typing was unavailable for some donors at each locus, only the typed subset was used in association tests. A total of 150 or so TCR beta chains were listed by the study as associated with cytomegalovirus. The only immune exposure information available for the cohort was CMV serostatus. Correlated functional status among segregating V segments might reflect linkage disequilibrium, but an unknown experimental factor could not be ruled out. In a later genetic analysis, fewer N-insertions in productive TCRs were reported among donors in an Asian-associated ancestry cluster than the roughly 640-donor mean. It was suggested by the authors that the approach could potentially be generalized to other disease states and immunological phenotypes. A further reported finding was that TCR beta sequences accurately predicted the HLA-A and HLA-B alleles for most subjects in the first cohort. In an earlier analysis of some 500 of the donors, most TCR beta V segments appeared in productive rearrangements about 90% or about 30% of the time, broadly matching IMGT annotations. Most CMV-associated TCR beta chains appeared to be HLA-restricted in a later analysis, and the HLA associations seemed to be driven largely by CMV exposure. Compared with equally common non-associated chains, HLA-associated TCR beta chains in a later analysis were more clonally expanded and had lower generation probabilities. In vitro tests confirmed that three of the cytomegalovirus-associated TCR beta chains recognize cytomegalovirus antigens. A later genetic analysis associated a missense DCLRE1C variant with V-gene and J-gene trimming of TCR beta chains, and an independent cohort replicated the association.

Taken from the germline V gene (reference sequence), the CDR1 and CDR2 loops are SGHNT and YYREEE. From V the trimming removes 0 bases and from J it removes 3 bases, while the gene matches leave 5 bases of the junction unaccounted for. The CDR3 holds 15 amino acids from the cysteine to the phenylalanine. Solely the CDR3 DNA is kept, with 45 bases framed from the first base. Sample: PBMCs. The V gene is TRBV5-4 and the J gene is TRBJ2-7; TRBD2 aligns with 8 central bases. This sequence originates from a male donor in good health and CMV-seronegative. Here the CDR3 is given as CASSLAGGGLYEQYF. The DNA sequence follows: TGTGCCAGCAGCTTGGCGGGCGGGGGGCTCTACGAGCAGTACTTC.